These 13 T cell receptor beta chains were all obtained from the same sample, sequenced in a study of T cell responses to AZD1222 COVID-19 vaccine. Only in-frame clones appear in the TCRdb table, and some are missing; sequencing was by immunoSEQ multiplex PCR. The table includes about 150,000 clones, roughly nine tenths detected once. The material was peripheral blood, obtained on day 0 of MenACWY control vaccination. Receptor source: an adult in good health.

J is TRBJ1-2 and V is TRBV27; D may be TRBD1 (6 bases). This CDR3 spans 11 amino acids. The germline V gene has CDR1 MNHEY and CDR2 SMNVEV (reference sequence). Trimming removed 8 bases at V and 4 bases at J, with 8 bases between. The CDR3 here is CASGGGYGYTF. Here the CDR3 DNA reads TGTGCCAGCGGAGGGGGCTATGGCTACACCTTC.

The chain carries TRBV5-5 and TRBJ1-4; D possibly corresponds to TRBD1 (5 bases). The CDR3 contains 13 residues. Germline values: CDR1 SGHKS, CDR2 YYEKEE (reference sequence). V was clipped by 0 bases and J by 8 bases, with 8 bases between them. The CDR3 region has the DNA TGTGCCAGCAGCTTGGGGGGCGACGAAAAACTGTTTTTT. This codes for CASSLGGDEKLFF.

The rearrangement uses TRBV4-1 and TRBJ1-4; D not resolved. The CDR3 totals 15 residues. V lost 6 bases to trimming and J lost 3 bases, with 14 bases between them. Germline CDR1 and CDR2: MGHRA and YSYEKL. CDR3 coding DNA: TGCGCCAGCAGAGAAAGGTATAGGCCTAATGAAAAACTGTTTTTT. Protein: CASRERYRPNEKLFF.

The CDR3 DNA reads TGCGCCAGCAGCTTGGCCGTGACTAGGGGCACAGATACGCAGTATTTT. Translated: CASSLAVTRGTDTQYF. The chain is built from TRBV5-1 and TRBJ2-3; possible D gene TRBD2, 6 bases. The CDR3 length is 16 residues. Trimming left V 0 bases short and J 1 base short, with 12 bases between. Germline V gives CDR1 SGHRS, CDR2 YFSETQ.

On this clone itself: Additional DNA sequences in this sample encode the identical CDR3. The CDR3 is CASSPVGGDTEAFF. The CDR3 DNA follows: TGTGCCAGCTCACCAGTGGGGGGGGACACTGAAGCTTTCTTT. The J gene is TRBJ1-1, the V gene TRBV18; a possible D gene is TRBD1 (5 bases). Trimming took 2 bases from V and 3 from J, leaving 10 bases between them. This CDR3 has 14 residues. The germline V gene encodes CDR1 KGHSH and CDR2 LQKENI.

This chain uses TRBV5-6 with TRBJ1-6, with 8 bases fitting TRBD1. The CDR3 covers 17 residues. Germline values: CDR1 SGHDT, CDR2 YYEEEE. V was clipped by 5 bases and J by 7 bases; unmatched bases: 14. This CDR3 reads CASRSRRQGAGNSPLHF. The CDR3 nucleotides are TGTGCCAGCAGGTCTCGCCGGCAGGGGGCGGGGAATTCACCCCTCCACTTT. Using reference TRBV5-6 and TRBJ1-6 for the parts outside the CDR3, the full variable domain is DAGVTQSPTHLIKTRGQQVTLRCSPKSGHDTVSWYQQALGQGPQFIFQYYEEEERQRGNFPDRFSGHQFPNYSSELNVNALLLGDSALYLCASRSRRQGAGNSPLHFGNGTRLTVT.

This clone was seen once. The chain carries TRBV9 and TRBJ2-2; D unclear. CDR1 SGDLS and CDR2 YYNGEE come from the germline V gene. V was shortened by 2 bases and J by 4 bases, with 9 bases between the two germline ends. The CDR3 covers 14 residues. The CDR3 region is CASSVADSTGELFF. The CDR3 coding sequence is TGTGCCAGCAGCGTCGCCGATTCCACCGGGGAGCTGTTTTTT.

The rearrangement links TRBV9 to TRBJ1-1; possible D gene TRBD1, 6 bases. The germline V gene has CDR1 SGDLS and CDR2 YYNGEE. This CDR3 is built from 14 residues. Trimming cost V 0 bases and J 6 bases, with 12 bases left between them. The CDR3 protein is CASSVAGALAEAFF. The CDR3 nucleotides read TGTGCCAGCAGCGTAGCGGGGGCGCTGGCTGAAGCTTTCTTT.

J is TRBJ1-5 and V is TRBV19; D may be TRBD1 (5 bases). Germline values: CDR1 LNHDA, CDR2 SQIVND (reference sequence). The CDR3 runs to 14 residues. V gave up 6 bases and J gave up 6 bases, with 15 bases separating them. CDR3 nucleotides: TGTGCCAGTAGAAGGGGTTCACAAGGTCAGCCCCAGCATTTT. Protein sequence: CASRRGSQGQPQHF.

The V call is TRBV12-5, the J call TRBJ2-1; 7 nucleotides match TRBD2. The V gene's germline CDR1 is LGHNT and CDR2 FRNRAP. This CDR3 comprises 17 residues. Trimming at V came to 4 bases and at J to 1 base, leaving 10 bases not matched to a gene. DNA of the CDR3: TGTGCTAGTGGTTCCAGACTCCTAGCGGATTCCTACAATGAGCAGTTCTTC. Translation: CASGSRLLADSYNEQFF.

The CDR3 loop reads CASSLAGALSYEQYF. In nucleotides, the CDR3 is TGTGCCAGCAGCTTGGCGGGGGCCTTATCCTACGAGCAGTACTTC. The gene calls are TRBV5-6 and TRBJ2-7; D tentatively fits TRBD1 or TRBD2 (6 bases each). The V and J ends lost 0 bases and 1 base respectively, with 11 bases between them. CDR1 SGHDT and CDR2 YYEEEE come from the germline V gene. The length of the CDR3 is 15 residues.

CDR3 bases: TGTGCCAGCAGCGAGAGGGGGACGAACACCGGGGAGCTGTTTTTT. This gives the protein CASSERGTNTGELFF. The rearrangement links TRBV5-5 to TRBJ2-2; maybe TRBD1 (6 bases). Trimming removed 4 bases from V and 0 bases from J, with 10 bases in between. This CDR3 spans 15 amino acids. Germline loops: CDR1 SGHKS, CDR2 YYEKEE (reference sequence).

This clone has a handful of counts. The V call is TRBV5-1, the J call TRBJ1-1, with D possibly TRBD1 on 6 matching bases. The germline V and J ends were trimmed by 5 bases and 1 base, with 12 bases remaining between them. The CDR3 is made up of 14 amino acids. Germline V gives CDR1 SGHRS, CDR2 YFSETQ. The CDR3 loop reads CASRIQGQNTEAFF. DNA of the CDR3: TGCGCCAGCAGAATTCAGGGGCAGAACACTGAAGCTTTCTTT.